Shown below are 26 T cell receptor beta chains from a single sample sequenced in a study of OX40 agonist ivuxolimab in advanced cancers. Only in-frame clones appear in the TCRdb table, and some are missing; sequencing was by immunoSEQ multiplex PCR. Found here are approximately 40,000 clones, roughly 82% of them singletons; the top ten hold around 8%. Sequencing used CD4+ or CD8+ T cells sorted from blood, obtained in a trial of the OX40 agonist ivuxolimab. Receptors originate from an adult with an advanced solid tumor such as melanoma, head and neck, liver or kidney cancer.

The rearrangement uses TRBV2 and TRBJ1-1, with D possibly matching TRBD1 (5 bases). The CDR3 sequence is 15 residues long. Germline V gene sequence: CDR1 SNHLY, CDR2 FYNNEI. Trimming pared 6 bases from V and 5 bases from J, leaving 19 bases between. The CDR3 nucleotides read TGTGCCAGCAGATACACTACAGGTCGGGAGACTGAAGCTTTCTTT. As protein: CASRYTTGRETEAFF.

The chain employs TRBV7-2 and TRBJ2-4, with D unclear. The V end lost 5 bases, the J end lost 1 base, and 9 bases lay between the germline ends. Germline V CDR1 and CDR2: SGHTA, FQGNSA. CDR3 length equals 14 residues. CDR3 nucleotide sequence: TGTGCCAGCAGCATTAGCATGGCCAAAAACATTCAGTACTTC. Translated: CASSISMAKNIQYF.

This clone has only a few counts. The genes are TRBV6-5 and TRBJ1-5; weak D call: TRBD1 (6 bases). Germline CDR1 and CDR2: MNHEY and SVGAGI. The CDR3 is 15 residues long. V lost 6 bases, J lost 0 bases, and 12 bases lay in between. The CDR3 spells CASRPDRFSNQPQHF. The CDR3 DNA follows: TGTGCCAGCAGACCCGACAGGTTTAGCAATCAGCCCCAGCATTTT.

This clone came up a few times. The chain uses TRBV7-6 and TRBJ2-5, with TRBD2 as a possible D gene (6 bases). CDR1 SGHVS and CDR2 FNYEAQ come from the germline V gene. The V gene lost 5 bases and the J gene lost 0 bases, with 10 bases spanning the gap. This CDR3 region has 14 residues. The CDR3 region has the DNA TGTGCCAGCAGCCAAGGACTAAACCAAGAGACCCAGTACTTC. This gives the protein CASSQGLNQETQYF.

The CDR3 protein is CASRFNYEQYF. CDR3 coding DNA: TGTGCCAGCAGGTTCAACTACGAGCAGTACTTC. The rearrangement uses TRBV6-5 and TRBJ2-7; D not resolved. The CDR3 sequence is 11 residues long. Trimming shortened V by 6 bases and J by 3 bases, and 6 bases separated the two germline ends. The germline V gene has CDR1 MNHEY and CDR2 SVGAGI.

CDR3 region: CASSSLAGVGEYF. CDR3 DNA: TGTGCCAGCAGCTCTCTAGCGGGAGTCGGAGAGTACTTC. The V and J genes are TRBV7-2 and TRBJ2-5, with TRBD2 matching 10 bases. J lost 12 bases, V lost 4 bases, and 8 bases had no gene match. The CDR3 runs to 13 residues. Per the germline V gene, CDR1 is SGHTA and CDR2 is FQGNSA.

The V and J genes are TRBV4-3 and TRBJ1-1; TRBD1 matches 10 bases. The V segment lost 1 base and the J segment 11 bases; nucleotides outside the gene matches: 10. CDR1 is LGHNA and CDR2 is YSLEER in the germline V gene. The CDR3 has 15 residues. CDR3 sequence reads: CASSQAQGQGIDAFF. The CDR3 DNA reads TGCGCCAGCAGCCAAGCCCAGGGACAGGGGATTGACGCTTTCTTT.

J is TRBJ1-1 and V is TRBV18; possibly TRBD1 for D (5 bases). CDR1 and CDR2 from the germline V gene are KGHSH and LQKENI. The V end lost 2 bases, the J end lost 5 bases, and 15 bases lay between the germline ends. The CDR3 sequence is 15 residues long. The CDR3 nucleotides read TGTGCCAGCTCACCAGATATTTACCGGGGGACTGAAGCTTTCTTT. It specifies CASSPDIYRGTEAFF.

The chain uses TRBV27 and TRBJ2-7; D is undetermined. V lost 2 bases, J lost 0 bases, and 5 bases lay in between. Germline V gene lookup returns CDR1 MNHEY and CDR2 SMNVEV (reference sequence). This CDR3 is built from 13 residues. The CDR3 spells CASSLTPSYEQYF. The CDR3 region has the DNA TGTGCCAGCAGTTTAACCCCCTCCTACGAGCAGTACTTC.

The chain employs TRBV5-4 and TRBJ1-5; tentative D call: TRBD1 (5 bases). This CDR3 is built from 15 residues. Germline V lookup: CDR1 SGHNT, CDR2 YYREEE (reference sequence). V was shortened by 1 base and J by 0 bases, with 8 bases between the two germline ends. In DNA, the CDR3 is TGTGCCAGCAGCTTGTGGGGCAGTAGCAATCAGCCCCAGCATTTT. It codes for CASSLWGSSNQPQHF.

This chain uses TRBV5-1 with TRBJ1-2; perhaps TRBD1 as D (5 bases). The CDR3 is 12 amino acids. V dropped 2 bases and J dropped 7 bases, with 9 bases sitting between them. Germline assignment: CDR1 SGHRS and CDR2 YFSETQ. As DNA, the CDR3 is TGCGCCAGCAGCTTTGGGACCCCTGGCTACACCTTC. Its translation: CASSFGTPGYTF. The full variable domain, with the rest looked up from reference TRBV5-1 and TRBJ1-2, is KAGVTQTPRYLIKTRGQQVTLSCSPISGHRSVSWYQQTPGQGLQFLFEYFSETQRNKGNFPGRFSGRQFSNSRSEMNVSTLELGDSALYLCASSFGTPGYTFGSGTRLTVV.

The chain couples TRBV6-5 to TRBJ2-7, with 7 bases aligning to TRBD2. Germline values: CDR1 MNHEY, CDR2 SVGAGI. V trimming: 7 bases; J trimming: 1 base; junction bases outside the gene matches: 10. This CDR3 comprises 15 residues. The CDR3 spells CASTPYSGTSYEQYF. CDR3 coding DNA: TGTGCCAGCACCCCTTACAGCGGGACGTCCTACGAGCAGTACTTC.

The chain has TRBV14 and TRBJ2-5, with D uncertain. Germline-derived CDR1 and CDR2 are SGHDN and FVKESK. This CDR3 comprises 13 residues. Trimming took off 2 bases at V and 7 bases at J, with 11 bases between the two ends. This chain's CDR3 is CASSQRQSGTQYF. Written as DNA, the CDR3 is TGTGCCAGCAGCCAACGGCAGTCAGGGACCCAGTACTTC.

This clone has more than one count but fewer than ten. The V and J genes are TRBV19 and TRBJ1-1; D uncertain. The V gene's germline CDR1 is LNHDA and CDR2 SQIVND (reference sequence). The V end lost 3 bases, the J end lost 4 bases, and 9 bases lay between the germline ends. The CDR3 has 13 residues. CDR3 DNA sequence: TGTGCCAGTAGTATTGTCCCCTCCACTGAAGCTTTCTTT. It is translated as CASSIVPSTEAFF.

V gene TRBV5-1 combines with J gene TRBJ2-7, with no clear D. Trimming stripped 3 bases from V and 0 bases from J, with 10 bases between. The CDR3 sequence is 14 residues long. CDR1 is SGHRS, CDR2 YFSETQ, per germline. The CDR3 reads CASSSETGSYEQYF. DNA for the CDR3: TGCGCCAGCAGCTCGGAAACTGGCTCCTACGAGCAGTACTTC. The whole variable domain, remainder taken from reference TRBV5-1 and TRBJ2-7, is KAGVTQTPRYLIKTRGQQVTLSCSPISGHRSVSWYQQTPGQGLQFLFEYFSETQRNKGNFPGRFSGRQFSNSRSEMNVSTLELGDSALYLCASSSETGSYEQYFGPGTRLTVT.

This clone was recorded a few times. The V gene is TRBV19, the J gene TRBJ1-5; no firm D call. Germline V gene sequence: CDR1 LNHDA, CDR2 SQIVND (reference sequence). The length of the CDR3 is 15 residues. Between the trimmed V and J ends, which lost 2 bases and 2 bases, there was a span of 10 bases. Here the CDR3 DNA reads TGTGCCAGTAGTATAAGAGGTACGGGCAATCAGCCCCAGCATTTT. This encodes CASSIRGTGNQPQHF.

The chain joins TRBV2 to TRBJ2-7; D is uncertain. V was cut by 10 bases and J by 3 bases, with 22 bases left in between. The CDR3 covers 15 residues. In germline, CDR1 is SNHLY, CDR2 FYNNEI. Here the CDR3 DNA reads TGTGCCATCACGGGTTCGTACCGCGAGGACTACGAGCAGTACTTC. Amino acids: CAITGSYREDYEQYF.

This chain joins TRBV6-4 and TRBJ2-3; 8 bases align to TRBD2. The CDR3 runs to 14 residues. Germline lookup yields CDR1 MRHNA and CDR2 SNTAGT. V was pared by 3 bases and J by 8 bases, with 7 bases of the junction left unmatched. CDR3 sequence reads: CASSETSDGVTQYF. DNA for the CDR3: TGTGCCAGCAGTGAGACTAGCGACGGGGTTACGCAGTATTTT.

The chain uses TRBV6-1 and TRBJ2-7, with 9 bases aligning to TRBD2. With 0 bases clipped from V and 1 base from J, the junction kept 4 bases outside the gene matches. Germline V gene data show CDR1 as MNHNS and CDR2 as SASEGT. This CDR3 region has 16 residues. The CDR3 loop is CASSEAMSGRSYEQYF. In nucleotides, the CDR3 is TGTGCCAGCAGTGAAGCGATGAGCGGGAGGTCCTACGAGCAGTACTTC.

This clone was seen more than once but under ten times. The chain joins TRBV18 to TRBJ2-7, with D maybe TRBD2 (6 bases). This CDR3 has 14 residues. V was cut by 6 bases and J by 5 bases, with 17 bases left in between. Germline assignment: CDR1 KGHSH and CDR2 LQKENI. CDR3 sequence reads: CASSPRGSSDEQYF. CDR3 nucleotide sequence: TGTGCCAGCTCTCCCCGGGGGTCTTCGGACGAGCAGTACTTC.

The chain recombines TRBV11-2 with TRBJ2-3; D possibly corresponds to TRBD1 (6 bases). Between the trimmed V and J ends, which lost 1 base and 3 bases, there was a span of 14 bases. The length of the CDR3 is 16 residues. Germline V gives CDR1 SGHAT, CDR2 FQNNGV. The CDR3 is CASSLVAGAVTDTQYF. In DNA form, the CDR3 reads TGTGCCAGCAGCTTAGTGGCAGGGGCGGTAACAGATACGCAGTATTTT. The variable domain in full, with the rest retrieved from reference TRBV11-2 and TRBJ2-3, is EAGVAQSPRYKIIEKRQSVAFWCNPISGHATLYWYQQILGQGPKLLIQFQNNGVVDDSQLPKDRFSAERLKGVDSTLKIQPAKLEDSAVYLCASSLVAGAVTDTQYFGPGTRLTVL.

The rearrangement uses TRBV7-9 and TRBJ2-7; 10 bases map to TRBD2. CDR1 is SEHNR and CDR2 is FQNEAQ in the germline V gene (reference sequence). The V and J ends lost 4 bases and 4 bases, in that order; junction bases with no gene match: 7. CDR3 length equals 15 residues. CDR3 sequence reads: CASSSTSGISYEQYF. CDR3 DNA: TGTGCCAGCAGCTCCACTAGCGGGATATCTTACGAGCAGTACTTC.

The chain joins TRBV9 to TRBJ2-6, with 7 bases fitting TRBD1. This CDR3 is 15 amino acids long. Per germline, CDR1 SGDLS and CDR2 YYNGEE. V shed 3 bases, J shed 2 bases, and the junction held 2 bases outside the gene matches. Here the CDR3 DNA reads TGTGCCAGCAGCGCGCAGGGGGCTGGGGCCAACGTCCTGACTTTC. Translated, it gives CASSAQGAGANVLTF.

The chain combines TRBV23-1 with TRBJ1-5, with 10 bases aligning to TRBD1. TRBV23-1 is assigned to the ORF class and has an uncertain function. The CDR3 covers 19 residues. V was clipped by 8 bases and J by 2 bases; unmatched bases: 18. The CDR3 DNA is TGCGCCAGCCCCCTTCCAGGACAGGGGGGGATAAGGCGCAATCAGCCCCAGCATTTT. As protein: CASPLPGQGGIRRNQPQHF.

V and J are TRBV6-5 and TRBJ2-1; D is perhaps TRBD1 (6 bases). Looked up from germline, CDR1 is MNHEY and CDR2 is SVGAGI. This CDR3 is 14 amino acids long. The V end lost 4 bases, the J end lost 1 base, and 8 bases lay between the germline ends. The CDR3 DNA follows: TGTGCCAGCAGTTCTCAGGGGTCCTACAATGAGCAGTTCTTC. Translation gives CASSSQGSYNEQFF.

This clone has only one observation. The chain couples TRBV19 to TRBJ2-1; possible D gene TRBD2, 6 bases. Germline V lookup: CDR1 LNHDA, CDR2 SQIVND (reference sequence). The CDR3 has 13 amino acids. Between the trimmed V and J ends, which lost 6 bases and 7 bases, there was a span of 13 bases. Here the CDR3 reads CASSFRSGNEQFF. The CDR3 DNA reads as TGTGCCAGTAGCTTCCGTAGCGGAAATGAGCAGTTCTTC.